The T cell receptor (beta chain) under discussion was sequenced for a study of T cells after yellow fever vaccination. The overall study: SMART-Seq v4 Ultra Low Input prepared the low-cell-number fractions. Study results and caveats: Shared CD4/CD8 clonotypes were a small share, likely from convergent recombination.

One entry per CDR3 protein results from TCRdb running MiXCR on the 5' RACE reads. The sample consists of some 340,000 distinct CDR3 sequences, around 10% of them appearing once. Concerning this clonotype itself: Its cognate antigen is unknown.

The V and J ends lost 3 bases and 8 bases respectively, with 16 bases between them. CDR3 length: 15 residues. CDR1 and CDR2 from the germline V gene are LGHNA and YSLEER. This clonotype originated in a man younger than 30 who received the YFV17D yellow fever vaccine. The specimen was CD4+ T cells sorted from PBMCs, collected 45 days after the yellow fever booster vaccination. The chain is built from TRBV4-3 and TRBJ1-4; D gene unclear. This chain's CDR3 is CASSQGRGLAEKLFF. The CDR3 bases are TGCGCCAGCAGCCAGGGTAGAGGTTTGGCGGAAAAACTGTTTTTT.